The following is a T cell receptor (beta chain) sequence with its context. Each patient relapsed following autologous stem cell transplantation, and prior brentuximab vedotin exposure differed. There are 14 residues in the CDR3. In germline, CDR1 is SGDLS, CDR2 YYNGEE. Trimming cost V 3 bases and J 1 base, with 7 bases left between them. This record belongs to a study of PD-1 blockade in classical Hodgkin lymphoma. The method was immunoSEQ multiplex PCR; TCRdb's version includes in-frame clones alone and lacks a portion of them. The data hold more than 35,000 clones, with about 80% observed a single time.

The sequence derives from a human donor with classical Hodgkin lymphoma. V gene TRBV9 combines with J gene TRBJ1-4; maybe TRBD1 (6 bases). The specimen was peripheral blood mononuclear cells (PBMCs), collected before the second cycle of nivolumab. CDR3 sequence (DNA): TGTGCCAGCAGCGAACAGGGAACTAATGAAAAACTGTTTTTT. Protein sequence: CASSEQGTNEKLFF.